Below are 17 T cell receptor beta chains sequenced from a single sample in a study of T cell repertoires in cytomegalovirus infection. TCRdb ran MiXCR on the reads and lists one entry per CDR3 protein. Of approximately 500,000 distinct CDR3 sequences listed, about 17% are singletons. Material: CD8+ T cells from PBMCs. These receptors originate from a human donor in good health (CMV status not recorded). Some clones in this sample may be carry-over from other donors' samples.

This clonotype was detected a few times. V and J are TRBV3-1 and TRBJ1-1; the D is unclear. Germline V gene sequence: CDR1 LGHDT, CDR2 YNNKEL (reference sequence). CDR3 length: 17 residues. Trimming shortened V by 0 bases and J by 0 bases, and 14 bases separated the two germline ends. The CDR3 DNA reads TGTGCCAGCAGCCAAGATGGAATGGGCAAACTGAACACTGAAGCTTTCTTT. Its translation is CASSQDGMGKLNTEAFF. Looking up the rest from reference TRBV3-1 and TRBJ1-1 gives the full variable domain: DTAVSQTPKYLVTQMGNDKSIKCEQNLGHDTMYWYKQDSKKFLKIMFSYNNKELIINETVPNRFSPKSPDKAHLNLHINSLELGDSAVYFCASSQDGMGKLNTEAFFGQGTRLTVV.

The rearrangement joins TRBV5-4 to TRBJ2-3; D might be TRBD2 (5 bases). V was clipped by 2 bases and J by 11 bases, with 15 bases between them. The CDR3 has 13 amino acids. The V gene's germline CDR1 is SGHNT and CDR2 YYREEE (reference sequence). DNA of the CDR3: TGTGCCAGCAGCTTTGGACTTAGTAGAGAGCAGTATTTT. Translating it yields CASSFGLSREQYF.

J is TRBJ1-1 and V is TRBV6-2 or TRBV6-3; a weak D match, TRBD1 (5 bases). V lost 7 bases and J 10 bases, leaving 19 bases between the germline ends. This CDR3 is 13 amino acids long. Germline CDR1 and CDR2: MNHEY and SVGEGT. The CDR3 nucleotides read TGTGCCAGCATCAAAGCCCACCCGGGGGTAGCTTTCTTT. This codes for CASIKAHPGVAFF.

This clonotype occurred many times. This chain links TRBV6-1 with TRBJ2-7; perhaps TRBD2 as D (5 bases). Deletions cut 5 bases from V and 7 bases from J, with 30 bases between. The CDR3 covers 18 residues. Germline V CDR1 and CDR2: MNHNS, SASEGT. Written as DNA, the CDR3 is TGTGCCAGCAGTTCCGATCCGCTACCCTCCTTGCCCGGGGAAGAGCAGTACTTC. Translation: CASSSDPLPSLPGEEQYF.

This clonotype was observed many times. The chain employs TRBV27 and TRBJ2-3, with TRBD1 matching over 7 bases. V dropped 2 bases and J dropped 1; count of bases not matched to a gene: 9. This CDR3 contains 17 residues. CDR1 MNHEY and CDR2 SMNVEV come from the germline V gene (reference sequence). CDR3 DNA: TGTGCCAGCAGTTTACGACAGGGTAAAGCACGCACAGATACGCAGTATTTT. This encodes CASSLRQGKARTDTQYF.

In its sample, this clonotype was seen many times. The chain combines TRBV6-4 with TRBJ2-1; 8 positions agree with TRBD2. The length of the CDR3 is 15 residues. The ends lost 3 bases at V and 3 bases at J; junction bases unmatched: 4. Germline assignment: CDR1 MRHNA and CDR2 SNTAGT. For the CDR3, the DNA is TGTGCCAGCAGTGAATCAGCGGGGGACTACAATGAGCAGTTCTTC. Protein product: CASSESAGDYNEQFF.

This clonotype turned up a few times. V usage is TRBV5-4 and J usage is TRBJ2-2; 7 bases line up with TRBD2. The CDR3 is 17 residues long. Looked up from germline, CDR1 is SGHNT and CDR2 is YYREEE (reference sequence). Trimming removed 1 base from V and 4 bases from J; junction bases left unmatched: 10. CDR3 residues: CASSLRPGASGTGELFF. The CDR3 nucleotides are TGTGCCAGCAGCTTGCGCCCCGGTGCTAGCGGCACCGGGGAGCTGTTTTTT.

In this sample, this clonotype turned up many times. CDR3 loop: CASSLEAGDYEQYF. For the CDR3, the DNA is TGTGCCAGCAGCTTAGAAGCAGGGGACTACGAGCAGTACTTC. This rearrangement joins TRBV7-6 to TRBJ2-7, with D possibly being TRBD1 (6 bases). The ends were cut back, 1 base at V and 3 bases at J, with 10 bases in the middle. This CDR3 has 14 residues. Germline assignment: CDR1 SGHVS and CDR2 FNYEAQ.

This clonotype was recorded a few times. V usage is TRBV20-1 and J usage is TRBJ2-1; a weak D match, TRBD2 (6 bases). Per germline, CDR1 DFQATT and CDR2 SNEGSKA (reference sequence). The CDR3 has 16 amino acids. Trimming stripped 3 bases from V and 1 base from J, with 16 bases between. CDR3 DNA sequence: TGCAGTGCTAGTCAACCAACTAGCTCGTCCTACAATGAGCAGTTCTTC. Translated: CSASQPTSSSYNEQFF.

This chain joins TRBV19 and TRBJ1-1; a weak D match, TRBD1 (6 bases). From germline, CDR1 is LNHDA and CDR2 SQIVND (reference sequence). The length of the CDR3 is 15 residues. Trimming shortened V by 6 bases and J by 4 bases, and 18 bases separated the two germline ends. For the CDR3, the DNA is TGTGCCAGTAGCTTGACGGGGGGCAGGGGCACTGAAGCTTTCTTT. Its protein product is CASSLTGGRGTEAFF.

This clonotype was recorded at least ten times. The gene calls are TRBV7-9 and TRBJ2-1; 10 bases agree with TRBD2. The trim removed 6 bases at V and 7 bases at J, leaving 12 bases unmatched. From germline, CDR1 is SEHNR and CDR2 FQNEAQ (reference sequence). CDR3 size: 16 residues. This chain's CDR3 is CASSSSTGLAANEQFF. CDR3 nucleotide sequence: TGTGCCAGCAGTTCCTCCACCGGACTAGCGGCGAATGAGCAGTTCTTC.

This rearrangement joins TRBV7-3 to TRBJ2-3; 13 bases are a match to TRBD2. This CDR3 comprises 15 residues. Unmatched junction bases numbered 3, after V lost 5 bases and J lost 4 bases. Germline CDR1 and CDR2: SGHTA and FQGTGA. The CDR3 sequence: CASSTLAGGSDTQYF. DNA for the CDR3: TGTGCCAGCAGCACACTAGCGGGAGGGTCAGATACGCAGTATTTT.

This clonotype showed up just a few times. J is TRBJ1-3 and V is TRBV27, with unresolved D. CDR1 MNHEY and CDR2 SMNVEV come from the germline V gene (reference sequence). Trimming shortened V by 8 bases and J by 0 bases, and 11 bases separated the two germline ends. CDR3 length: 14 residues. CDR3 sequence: CASAGSVSGNTIYF. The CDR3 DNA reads TGTGCCAGCGCCGGGTCAGTCTCTGGAAACACCATATATTTT.

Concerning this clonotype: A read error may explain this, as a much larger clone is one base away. The CDR3 coding sequence is TGTGCCAGCAGCCCGAACAAGGGGGGGGACACTGAAGCTTTCTTT. It encodes CASSPNKGGDTEAFF. The V gene is TRBV7-6, the J gene TRBJ1-1; D might be TRBD1 (6 bases). Trimming shortened V by 5 bases and J by 3 bases, and 16 bases separated the two germline ends. The germline gives CDR1 SGHVS, CDR2 FNYEAQ. The CDR3 length is 15 residues.

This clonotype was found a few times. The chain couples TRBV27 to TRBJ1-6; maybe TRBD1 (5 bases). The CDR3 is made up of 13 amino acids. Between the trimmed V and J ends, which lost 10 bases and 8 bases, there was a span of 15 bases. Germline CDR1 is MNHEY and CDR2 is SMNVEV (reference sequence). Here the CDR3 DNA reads TGTGCCACCAGAAGGGACGCGGATTCACCCCTCCACTTT. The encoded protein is CATRRDADSPLHF.

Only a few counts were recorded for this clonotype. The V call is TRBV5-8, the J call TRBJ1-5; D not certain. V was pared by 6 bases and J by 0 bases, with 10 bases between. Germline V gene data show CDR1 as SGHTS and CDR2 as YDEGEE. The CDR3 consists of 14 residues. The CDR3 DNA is TGTGCCAGCACCTCAGGACGTAGCAATCAGCCCCAGCATTTT. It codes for CASTSGRSNQPQHF.

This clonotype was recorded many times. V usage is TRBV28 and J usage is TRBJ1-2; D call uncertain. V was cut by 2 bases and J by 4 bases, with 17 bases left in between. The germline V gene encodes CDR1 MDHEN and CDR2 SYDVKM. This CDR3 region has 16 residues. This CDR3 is CASSLIPPPGPYGYTF. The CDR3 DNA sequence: TGTGCCAGCAGTTTAATTCCCCCCCCGGGTCCCTATGGCTACACCTTC.